Sequencing of this T cell receptor beta chain was carried out in a study of CD8+ T cells in alopecia areata. Study-level background: Administration of oral tofacitinib to treated patients was at 5 to 10 mg twice daily. The study gave tofacitinib for 6 to 18 months, then 6 months off drug. Findings and caveats of the study: Scalp clonality decreased significantly with tofacitinib, and so did expanded CD8+ clones among the top 100.

CDR3 length: 18 amino acids. V was pared by 4 bases and J by 4 bases, with 26 bases between. Germline V gene lookup returns CDR1 SGHRS and CDR2 YFSETQ. RNA was extracted and reverse transcribed into cDNA as the sequencing template. Some clones are missing from TCRdb's copy, which holds only in-frame ones; the method was immunoSEQ multiplex PCR. The data hold 90,000 to 100,000 clones, with around 60% observed a single time. Of note for this clone: What it binds is unknown.

Treatment defined: oral pan-JAK inhibitor, 5-10 mg twice daily. It was from PBMCs that CD4+ and CD8+ T cells were sorted. The source of this sequence is a human donor with alopecia areata. This sample comprised CD8+ T cells sorted from blood, obtained at week 4, from a patient treated with tofacitinib. This rearrangement joins TRBV5-1 to TRBJ2-5, with a tentative D call TRBD1 (6 bases). In DNA, the CDR3 is TGCGCCAGCAGCCCAGGACAGCTACCAGAAGGGGTTGGAGAGACCCAGTACTTC. It is translated as CASSPGQLPEGVGETQYF.